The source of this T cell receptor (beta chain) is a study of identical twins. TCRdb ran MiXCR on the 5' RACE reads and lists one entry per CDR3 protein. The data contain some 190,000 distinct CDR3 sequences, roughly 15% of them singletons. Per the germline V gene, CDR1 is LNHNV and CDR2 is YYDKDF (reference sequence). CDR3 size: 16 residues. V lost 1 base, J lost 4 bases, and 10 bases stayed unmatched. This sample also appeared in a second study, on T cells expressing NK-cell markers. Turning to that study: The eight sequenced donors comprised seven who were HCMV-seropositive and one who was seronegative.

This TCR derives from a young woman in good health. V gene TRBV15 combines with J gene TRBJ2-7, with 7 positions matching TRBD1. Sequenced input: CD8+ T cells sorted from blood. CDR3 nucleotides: TGTGCCACCAGCAGAGGAGTTGTAGGGGGCAGGTACGAGCAGTACTTC. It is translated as CATSRGVVGGRYEQYF.